This T cell receptor (beta chain) was identified in a study of OX40 agonist ivuxolimab in advanced cancers. Overall study context: At 0.01 to 10 mg/kg, ivuxolimab was administered intravenously to patients every 2 weeks. Dose-escalation cases comprised hepatocellular carcinoma, melanoma, renal cell or head and neck cancer.

As to this clone: What it binds is not known.

TCRdb's table, derived via immunoSEQ multiplex PCR, lists solely in-frame clones and lacks some. The sample holds about 88,000 clones, approximately 89% seen once. Patients who had autoimmune disease history or got systemic immunosuppression were left out. Study outcomes and limitations: The CD4+ and CD8+ T cells in the blood had expanded clonally by week 6 at 0.1 to 3.0 mg/kg.

There are 16 residues in the CDR3. CDR1 ENHRY and CDR2 SYGVKD come from the germline V gene. Trimming cost V 0 bases and J 4 bases, with 15 bases left between them. Sample: CD4+ or CD8+ T cells sorted from blood, taken in a trial of the OX40 agonist ivuxolimab. The chain combines TRBV10-3 with TRBJ1-1; the D is unclear. The receptor comes from an adult with an advanced solid tumor such as melanoma, head and neck, liver or kidney cancer. The chain's CDR3 is CAISESPSNAGTEAFF. CDR3 coding DNA: TGTGCCATCAGTGAGTCTCCGTCTAACGCAGGCACTGAAGCTTTCTTT.